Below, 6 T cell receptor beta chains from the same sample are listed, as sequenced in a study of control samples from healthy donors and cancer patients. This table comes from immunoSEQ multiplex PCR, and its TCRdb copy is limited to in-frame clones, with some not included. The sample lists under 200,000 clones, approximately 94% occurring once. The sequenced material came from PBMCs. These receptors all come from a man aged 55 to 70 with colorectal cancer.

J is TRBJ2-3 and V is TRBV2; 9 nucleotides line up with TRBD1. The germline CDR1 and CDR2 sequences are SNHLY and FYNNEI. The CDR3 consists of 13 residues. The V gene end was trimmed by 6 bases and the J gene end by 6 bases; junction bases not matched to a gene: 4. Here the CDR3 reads CASRGQGPDTQYF. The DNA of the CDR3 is TGTGCCAGCAGGGGACAGGGTCCCGATACGCAGTATTTT. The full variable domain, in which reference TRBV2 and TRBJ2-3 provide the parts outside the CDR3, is EPEVTQTPSHQVTQMGQEVILRCVPISNHLYFYWYRQILGQKVEFLVSFYNNEISEKSEIFDDQFSVERPDGSNFTLKIRSTKLEDSAMYFCASRGQGPDTQYFGPGTRLTVL.

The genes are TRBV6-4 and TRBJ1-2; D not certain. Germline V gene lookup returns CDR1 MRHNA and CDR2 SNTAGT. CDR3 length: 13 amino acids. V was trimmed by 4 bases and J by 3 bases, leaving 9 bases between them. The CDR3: CASSGAGDYGYTF. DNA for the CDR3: TGTGCCAGCAGTGGGGCAGGCGACTATGGCTACACCTTC.

The CDR3 DNA follows: TGTGCCAGCAGCCGGAGACAGGGGAGTGAAGCTTTCTTT. Translated, it gives CASSRRQGSEAFF. This sequence joins TRBV3-1 (or the pseudogene TRBV3-2) and TRBJ1-1, with TRBD1 matching 8 bases. This CDR3 spans 13 amino acids. CDR1 and CDR2 (germline): LGHDT, YNNKEL (reference sequence). With V trimmed by 4 bases and J by 7 bases, 5 bases remained unmatched.

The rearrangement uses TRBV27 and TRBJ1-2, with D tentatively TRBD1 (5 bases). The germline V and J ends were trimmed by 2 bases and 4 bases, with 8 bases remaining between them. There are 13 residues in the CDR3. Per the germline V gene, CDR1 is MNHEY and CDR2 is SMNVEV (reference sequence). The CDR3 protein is CASSLGQGYGYTF. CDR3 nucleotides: TGTGCCAGCAGTTTAGGGCAGGGCTATGGCTACACCTTC.

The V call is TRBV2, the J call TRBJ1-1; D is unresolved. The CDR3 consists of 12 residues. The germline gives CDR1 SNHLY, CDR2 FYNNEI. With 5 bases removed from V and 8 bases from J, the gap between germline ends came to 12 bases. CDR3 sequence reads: CASSLTLGEAFF. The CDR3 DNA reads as TGTGCCAGCAGTTTGACACTTGGGGAAGCTTTCTTT.

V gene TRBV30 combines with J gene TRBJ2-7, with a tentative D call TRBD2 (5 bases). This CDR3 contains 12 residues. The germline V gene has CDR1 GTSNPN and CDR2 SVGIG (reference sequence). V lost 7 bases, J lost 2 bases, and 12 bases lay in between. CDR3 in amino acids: CAYSGITYEQYF. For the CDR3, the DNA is TGTGCCTATTCGGGGATTACCTACGAGCAGTACTTC.